A selection of T cell receptor beta chains follows, all from one sample in a study of T-cell reconstitution after alpha-beta-depleted transplantation in children. Using its own MiXCR run on the PCR reads, TCRdb lists one record per CDR3 protein. The data show 750,000 to 950,000 distinct CDR3 sequences, with 16% seen just once and around 5.3% held by the top ten. This specimen was PBMCs, mostly from graft donor cells, taken 360 days after TCRalphabeta/CD19-depleted stem cell transplant. The receptors originated from a male patient aged 10 to 17 who had a stem cell transplant for acute lymphoblastic leukemia, so the T cells may come from the graft donor. CDR3s include the opening cysteine and the closing phenylalanine or tryptophan. Fields, in order: D gene, V gene, CDR3 length, clone size, J gene, CDR3 DNA, CDR3 protein. D genes are given only for firm matches. A clone size is listed for some rows: how often the clone was seen (once, few, many), or a class if it is expanded.

d_call: NA
v_call: TRBV20-1
cdr3_length: 16
clone_size: few
j_call: TRBJ1-1
cdr3_nt: TGCAGTGCTAGATTGCGGTTCCCCGGATTGAACACTGAAGCTTTCTTT
cdr3_aa: CSARLRFPGLNTEAFF

d_call: TRBD2
v_call: TRBV12-3/TRBV12-4
cdr3_length: 14
clone_size: many
j_call: TRBJ2-1
cdr3_nt: TGTGCCAGCAGTTCGAGCGGGAGGGACGATGAGCAGTTCTTC
cdr3_aa: CASSSSGRDDEQFF

d_call: TRBD2
v_call: TRBV24-1
cdr3_length: 14
clone_size: few
j_call: TRBJ2-1
cdr3_nt: TGTGCCACCTCCCGAGCGGGGGCGCGGAATGAGCAGTTCTTC
cdr3_aa: CATSRAGARNEQFF

d_call: NA
v_call: TRBV5-1
cdr3_length: 16
clone_size: NA
j_call: TRBJ1-2
cdr3_nt: TGCGCCAGCAGCTTGTTGGTCGGGGAAAGGAACTATGGCTACACCTTC
cdr3_aa: CASSLLVGERNYGYTF

d_call: TRBD2
v_call: TRBV5-1
cdr3_length: 13
clone_size: NA
j_call: TRBJ2-7
cdr3_nt: TGCGCCAGCACCGGGACTACATCCTACGAGCAGTACTTC
cdr3_aa: CASTGTTSYEQYF

d_call: TRBD1
v_call: TRBV7-2
cdr3_length: 15
clone_size: many
j_call: TRBJ2-1
cdr3_nt: TGTGCCAGCATCATAGGGACAGGGCTCTACAATGAGCAGTTCTTC
cdr3_aa: CASIIGTGLYNEQFF

d_call: NA
v_call: TRBV19
cdr3_length: 16
clone_size: many
j_call: TRBJ2-7
cdr3_nt: TGTGCCAGTAGTATCTCGCCAGGACTGAGCTCCTACGAGCAGTACTTC
cdr3_aa: CASSISPGLSSYEQYF

d_call: TRBD1
v_call: TRBV4-2
cdr3_length: 17
clone_size: few
j_call: TRBJ2-7
cdr3_nt: TGTGCCAGCAGCCACCAGTGGGACAGCCGAAGGTTGTACGAGCAGTACTTC
cdr3_aa: CASSHQWDSRRLYEQYF

d_call: TRBD1
v_call: TRBV5-1
cdr3_length: 14
clone_size: NA
j_call: TRBJ2-7
cdr3_nt: TGCGCCAGCAGCTTGGAACAGGGGGCGGCCGAGCAGTACTTC
cdr3_aa: CASSLEQGAAEQYF

d_call: NA
v_call: TRBV18
cdr3_length: 15
clone_size: NA
j_call: TRBJ2-4
cdr3_nt: TGTGCCAGCTCACTCGGCCGTTGGGCCAAAAACATTCAGTACTTC
cdr3_aa: CASSLGRWAKNIQYF

d_call: NA
v_call: TRBV6-5
cdr3_length: 16
clone_size: few
j_call: TRBJ2-2
cdr3_nt: TGTGCCAGCAGTTACAGTCGAGGAGGGAGCACCGGGGAGCTGTTTTTT
cdr3_aa: CASSYSRGGSTGELFF

d_call: TRBD1
v_call: TRBV11-1
cdr3_length: 14
clone_size: NA
j_call: TRBJ1-4
cdr3_nt: TGTGCCAGCAGCCAGGACAGGGAGGAAGAAAAACTGTTTTTT
cdr3_aa: CASSQDREEEKLFF

d_call: TRBD1
v_call: TRBV12-3/TRBV12-4
cdr3_length: 17
clone_size: many
j_call: TRBJ1-3
cdr3_nt: TGTGCCAGCAGTCCAGGACAGGGACGGCGTTCTGGAAACACCATATATTTT
cdr3_aa: CASSPGQGRRSGNTIYF

d_call: TRBD2
v_call: TRBV10-3
cdr3_length: 16
clone_size: few
j_call: TRBJ2-5
cdr3_nt: TGTGCCATCAGTGAAACAGCGGGAGGCACAAGGAAGACCCAGTACTTC
cdr3_aa: CAISETAGGTRKTQYF

d_call: NA
v_call: TRBV29-1
cdr3_length: 14
clone_size: few
j_call: TRBJ1-2
cdr3_nt: TGCAGCGTTGAGGGTACAGGCTCCCACTATGGCTACACCTTC
cdr3_aa: CSVEGTGSHYGYTF

d_call: NA
v_call: TRBV15
cdr3_length: 15
clone_size: few
j_call: TRBJ2-5
cdr3_nt: TGTGCCACCAGCAGAGTAACACTCAGACAAGAGACCCAGTACTTC
cdr3_aa: CATSRVTLRQETQYF

d_call: TRBD2
v_call: TRBV4-1
cdr3_length: 15
clone_size: once
j_call: TRBJ2-5
cdr3_nt: TGCGCCAGCAGCCGGATCGGGGGGTCCGAAGAGACCCAGTACTTC
cdr3_aa: CASSRIGGSEETQYF

d_call: TRBD2
v_call: TRBV7-9
cdr3_length: 14
clone_size: NA
j_call: TRBJ2-5
cdr3_nt: TGTGCCAGCAGCTTTTCAGGGAGGGAAGAGACCCAGTACTTC
cdr3_aa: CASSFSGREETQYF

d_call: TRBD2
v_call: TRBV2
cdr3_length: 15
clone_size: NA
j_call: TRBJ2-4
cdr3_nt: TGTGCCAGCAGTAAGCTAGCGGGAGGGTCGAGCATTCAGTACTTC
cdr3_aa: CASSKLAGGSSIQYF

d_call: TRBD2
v_call: TRBV20-1
cdr3_length: 16
clone_size: once
j_call: TRBJ2-5
cdr3_nt: TGCAGTGCTACGCGAAGGACTAGCGGGAGAATGGAGACCCAGTACTTC
cdr3_aa: CSATRRTSGRMETQYF

d_call: NA
v_call: TRBV5-1
cdr3_length: 17
clone_size: NA
j_call: TRBJ2-1
cdr3_nt: TGCGCCAGCAGCTCGGGGCGGGTGGGCGGACCCGACAATGAGCAGTTCTTC
cdr3_aa: CASSSGRVGGPDNEQFF

d_call: TRBD2
v_call: TRBV7-2
cdr3_length: 15
clone_size: NA
j_call: TRBJ2-7
cdr3_nt: TGTGCCAGCAGCTTACGCCAACTAGCGGCCTACGAGCAGTACTTC
cdr3_aa: CASSLRQLAAYEQYF

d_call: NA
v_call: TRBV4-2
cdr3_length: 16
clone_size: NA
j_call: TRBJ2-3
cdr3_nt: TGTGCCAGCAGCCAAGAAACAGGCTCTAGCACAGATACGCAGTATTTT
cdr3_aa: CASSQETGSSTDTQYF

d_call: TRBD2
v_call: TRBV24-1
cdr3_length: 17
clone_size: few
j_call: TRBJ2-3
cdr3_nt: TGTGCCACCAGTGACCCCTCCTTCCCGGGACTATCAGATACGCAGTATTTT
cdr3_aa: CATSDPSFPGLSDTQYF

d_call: NA
v_call: TRBV20-1
cdr3_length: 10
clone_size: NA
j_call: TRBJ2-7
cdr3_nt: TGCAGTGCTAGGCCCGACGAGCAGTACTTC
cdr3_aa: CSARPDEQYF

d_call: NA
v_call: TRBV29-1
cdr3_length: 11
clone_size: many
j_call: TRBJ2-3
cdr3_nt: TGCAGCGTTCCCAGTTTTGATACGCAGTATTTT
cdr3_aa: CSVPSFDTQYF

d_call: TRBD2
v_call: TRBV5-1
cdr3_length: 16
clone_size: few
j_call: TRBJ2-3
cdr3_nt: TGCGCCAGCAGCTTCTTAGCGGGAGAGGGGCCAGATACGCAGTATTTT
cdr3_aa: CASSFLAGEGPDTQYF

d_call: TRBD1
v_call: TRBV20-1
cdr3_length: 12
clone_size: few
j_call: TRBJ1-1
cdr3_nt: TGCAGTGCTAGAGTGGCAGGGGGTGAAGCTTTCTTT
cdr3_aa: CSARVAGGEAFF

d_call: NA
v_call: TRBV12-3/TRBV12-4
cdr3_length: 14
clone_size: NA
j_call: TRBJ2-7
cdr3_nt: TGTGCCAGCAGCAATCCGACTAGGTCCTACGAGCAGTACTTC
cdr3_aa: CASSNPTRSYEQYF

d_call: NA
v_call: TRBV20-1
cdr3_length: 15
clone_size: NA
j_call: TRBJ2-7
cdr3_nt: TGCAGTGCCAGCTTCTTTGACAGCAGCTCCTACGAGCAGTACTTC
cdr3_aa: CSASFFDSSSYEQYF

d_call: NA
v_call: TRBV12-3/TRBV12-4
cdr3_length: 16
clone_size: few
j_call: TRBJ1-2
cdr3_nt: TGTGCCAGCAGCTTAAAAAGCCTGGTGATAGGGTATGGCTACACCTTC
cdr3_aa: CASSLKSLVIGYGYTF

d_call: NA
v_call: TRBV6-1
cdr3_length: 14
clone_size: NA
j_call: TRBJ1-3
cdr3_nt: TGTGCCAGCAGTACAGGGTCCTCTGGAAACACCATATATTTT
cdr3_aa: CASSTGSSGNTIYF

d_call: NA
v_call: TRBV7-2
cdr3_length: 20
clone_size: NA
j_call: TRBJ1-3
cdr3_nt: TGTGCCAGCAGCCGCGACGGCCAGGGTAGCTCGATCCGCTCTGGAAACACCATATATTTT
cdr3_aa: CASSRDGQGSSIRSGNTIYF

d_call: NA
v_call: TRBV7-8
cdr3_length: 15
clone_size: few
j_call: TRBJ2-7
cdr3_nt: TGTGCCAGCAGCTTTATAGGTGCGACTACCTACGAGCAGTACTTC
cdr3_aa: CASSFIGATTYEQYF

d_call: NA
v_call: TRBV3-1
cdr3_length: 11
clone_size: NA
j_call: TRBJ2-1
cdr3_nt: TGTGCCAGCAGCGATTATAGAGCGCAGTTCTTC
cdr3_aa: CASSDYRAQFF

d_call: TRBD2
v_call: TRBV5-1
cdr3_length: 16
clone_size: NA
j_call: TRBJ2-1
cdr3_nt: TGCGCCAGCAGCTCCTCACCGGGACTAGCGGGAGCTGAGCAGTTCTTC
cdr3_aa: CASSSSPGLAGAEQFF

d_call: NA
v_call: TRBV20-1
cdr3_length: 11
clone_size: NA
j_call: TRBJ2-3
cdr3_nt: TGCAGTGCTTCCCGCTTGGATACGCAGTATTTT
cdr3_aa: CSASRLDTQYF

d_call: NA
v_call: TRBV12-3/TRBV12-4
cdr3_length: 11
clone_size: many
j_call: TRBJ2-1
cdr3_nt: TGTGCCAGCAGTGAACCCAATGAGCAGTTCTTC
cdr3_aa: CASSEPNEQFF

d_call: NA
v_call: TRBV6-1
cdr3_length: 15
clone_size: NA
j_call: TRBJ2-5
cdr3_nt: TGTGCCAGCAGGGAGGGTGGGGGTAAAGTAGAGACCCAGTACTTC
cdr3_aa: CASREGGGKVETQYF

d_call: NA
v_call: TRBV2
cdr3_length: 10
clone_size: few
j_call: TRBJ2-7
cdr3_nt: TGTGCCAGCGGGCGGGGAGAGCAGTACTTC
cdr3_aa: CASGRGEQYF

d_call: NA
v_call: TRBV5-1
cdr3_length: 15
clone_size: NA
j_call: TRBJ2-1
cdr3_nt: TGCGCCAGCTTCGTCCGCGCGGGGACCTACAATGAGCAGTTCTTC
cdr3_aa: CASFVRAGTYNEQFF

d_call: TRBD2
v_call: TRBV4-1
cdr3_length: 16
clone_size: few
j_call: TRBJ2-7
cdr3_nt: TGCGCCAGCAGCCAAGATTTCGGACTAGCGATCTACGAGCAGTACTTC
cdr3_aa: CASSQDFGLAIYEQYF

d_call: NA
v_call: TRBV5-6
cdr3_length: 13
clone_size: NA
j_call: TRBJ1-1
cdr3_nt: TGTGCCAGCAGCTTTGCAGCGAACACTGAAGCTTTCTTT
cdr3_aa: CASSFAANTEAFF

d_call: NA
v_call: TRBV11-2
cdr3_length: 18
clone_size: NA
j_call: TRBJ2-1
cdr3_nt: TGTGCCAGCAGCTTAAGTTGGAATCCCTGGGGGTCCTACAATGAGCAGTTCTTC
cdr3_aa: CASSLSWNPWGSYNEQFF

d_call: NA
v_call: TRBV7-2
cdr3_length: 14
clone_size: NA
j_call: TRBJ2-7
cdr3_nt: TGTGCCAGCAGCTTAACTCTGGGGAGACACGAGCAGTACTTC
cdr3_aa: CASSLTLGRHEQYF

d_call: NA
v_call: TRBV4-1
cdr3_length: 15
clone_size: once
j_call: TRBJ2-2
cdr3_nt: TGCGCCAGCTCTCCCTGGGGCCTGAACACCGGGGAGCTGTTTTTT
cdr3_aa: CASSPWGLNTGELFF

d_call: NA
v_call: TRBV27
cdr3_length: 14
clone_size: NA
j_call: TRBJ2-5
cdr3_nt: TGTGCCAGCAGTTCAACAGGGTCGGTGGAGACCCAGTACTTC
cdr3_aa: CASSSTGSVETQYF

d_call: NA
v_call: TRBV29-1
cdr3_length: 12
clone_size: many
j_call: TRBJ1-1
cdr3_nt: TGCAGCGTTGAAGGGGACCGGTCAGAAGCTTTCTTT
cdr3_aa: CSVEGDRSEAFF

d_call: TRBD2
v_call: TRBV5-1
cdr3_length: 15
clone_size: many
j_call: TRBJ2-1
cdr3_nt: TGCTCCAGCAGCTTACTAGCGGGACGTGGCTATGAGCAGTTCTTC
cdr3_aa: CSSSLLAGRGYEQFF

d_call: NA
v_call: TRBV7-2
cdr3_length: 15
clone_size: many
j_call: TRBJ2-3
cdr3_nt: TGTGCCAGCAGACCCACCCCGTCTAAGGGGGATACGCAGTATTTT
cdr3_aa: CASRPTPSKGDTQYF

d_call: TRBD2
v_call: TRBV9
cdr3_length: 15
clone_size: NA
j_call: TRBJ2-7
cdr3_nt: TGTGCCAGCAGCCCTGGTAGCGGGGGGTACTACGAGCAGTACTTC
cdr3_aa: CASSPGSGGYYEQYF

d_call: TRBD1
v_call: TRBV27
cdr3_length: 14
clone_size: few
j_call: TRBJ1-2
cdr3_nt: TGTGCCAGCAGTGGCCGGGACAGGGACCATGGCTACACCTTC
cdr3_aa: CASSGRDRDHGYTF

d_call: TRBD1
v_call: TRBV5-1
cdr3_length: 16
clone_size: many
j_call: TRBJ2-1
cdr3_nt: TGCGCCAGCAGCAATACCGGGACAGCGTTATACAATGAGCAGTTCTTC
cdr3_aa: CASSNTGTALYNEQFF

d_call: NA
v_call: TRBV7-6
cdr3_length: 14
clone_size: once
j_call: TRBJ2-7
cdr3_nt: TGTGCCAGCAGCTCAGGGGACAATTACTACGAGCAGTACTTC
cdr3_aa: CASSSGDNYYEQYF

d_call: TRBD2
v_call: TRBV7-3
cdr3_length: 15
clone_size: NA
j_call: TRBJ2-2
cdr3_nt: TGTGCCAGCAGCTTAACCCCCCTTAGCGGGGGGGAGCTGTTTTTT
cdr3_aa: CASSLTPLSGGELFF